This T cell receptor (beta chain) was retrieved from a study of OX40 agonist ivuxolimab in advanced cancers. At the level of the study: The study gave patients intravenous ivuxolimab at 0.01 to 10 mg/kg every 2 weeks. Overall study results and limits: At doses 0.1 to 3.0 mg/kg, CD4+ and CD8+ clones expanded. Relative to CD4+, CD8+ T cells held more expanded clones on average.

Sequencing used immunoSEQ multiplex PCR; TCRdb keeps in-frame clones, though not all of them. The sample has over 150,000 clones; 94% are singletons. Germline trimming cut 5 bases from V and 6 bases from J; bases unmatched to any gene: 22. Germline assignment: CDR1 SGHVS and CDR2 FNYEAQ. The CDR3 is 19 amino acids. With regard to this clone: The target antigen is unknown.

The sample consisted of CD4+ or CD8+ T cells sorted from blood, taken in a trial of the OX40 agonist ivuxolimab. This clonotype was sampled from an adult with an advanced solid tumor such as melanoma, head and neck, liver or kidney cancer. The gene calls are TRBV7-6 and TRBJ2-3, with 8 nucleotides matching TRBD2. The CDR3: CASSVRPGSGAGGVDTQYF. CDR3 coding DNA: TGTGCCAGCAGCGTACGTCCGGGTAGCGGGGCTGGGGGGGTCGATACGCAGTATTTT.